This is a list of T cell receptor beta chains from one sample in a study of cytomegalovirus exposure and HLA in healthy donors. Profiling relied on immunoSEQ multiplex PCR, and the TCRdb table lists in-frame clones only, not all of them. The repertoire consists of about 170,000 clones, with approximately 85% occurring once and the leading ten covering about 2%. The sample taken for sequencing was PBMCs. Receptor source: a man in his late teens or twenties in good health and CMV-seropositive. Both conserved end residues are part of each CDR3. Each record gives: CDR3 protein, J gene, V gene.

CASSLTVWRTGNSGYTF TRBJ1-2 TRBV5-8
CASSLGVGSAYGYTF TRBJ1-2 TRBV7-2
CASASGSSGSDTQYF TRBJ2-3 TRBV4-3
CAKRPRRGGGAFHEQYF - TRBV25-1
CASRGTRDEQFF TRBJ2-1 TRBV6-6
CASSQVNLLVTDTQYF TRBJ2-3 TRBV4-1
CASSFEETQYF TRBJ2-5 TRBV9
CASSYRGGNQPQHF TRBJ1-5 TRBV5-6
CASSQAGVLRNEQFF TRBJ2-1 TRBV4-3
CASSRDRVGDTQYF TRBJ2-3 TRBV5-1